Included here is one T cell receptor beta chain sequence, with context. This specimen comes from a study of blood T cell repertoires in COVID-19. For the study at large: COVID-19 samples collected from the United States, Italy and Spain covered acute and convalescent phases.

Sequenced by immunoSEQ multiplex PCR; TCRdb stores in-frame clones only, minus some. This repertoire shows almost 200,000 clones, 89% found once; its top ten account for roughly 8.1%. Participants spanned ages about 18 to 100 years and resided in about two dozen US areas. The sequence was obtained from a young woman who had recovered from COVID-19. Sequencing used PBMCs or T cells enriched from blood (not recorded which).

CDR3 sequence (DNA): TGTGCCAGCAGGTCCCTGGCGGGTAGCAATCAGCCCCAGCATTTT. It encodes CASRSLAGSNQPQHF. The V gene is TRBV28, the J gene TRBJ1-5; D is unresolved. The germline V gene encodes CDR1 MDHEN and CDR2 SYDVKM. The CDR3 runs to 15 residues. Trimming shortened V by 6 bases and J by 0 bases, and 12 bases separated the two germline ends.